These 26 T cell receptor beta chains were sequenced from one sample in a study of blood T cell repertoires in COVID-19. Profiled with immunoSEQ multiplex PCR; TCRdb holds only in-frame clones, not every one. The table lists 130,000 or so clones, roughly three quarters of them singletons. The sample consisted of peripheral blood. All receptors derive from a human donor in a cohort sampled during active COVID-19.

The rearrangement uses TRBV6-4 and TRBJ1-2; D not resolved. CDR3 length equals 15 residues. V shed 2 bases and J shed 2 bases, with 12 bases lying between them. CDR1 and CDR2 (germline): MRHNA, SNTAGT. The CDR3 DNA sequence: TGTGCCAGCAGTGACATGGAGGACGGCAACTATGGCTACACCTTC. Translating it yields CASSDMEDGNYGYTF.

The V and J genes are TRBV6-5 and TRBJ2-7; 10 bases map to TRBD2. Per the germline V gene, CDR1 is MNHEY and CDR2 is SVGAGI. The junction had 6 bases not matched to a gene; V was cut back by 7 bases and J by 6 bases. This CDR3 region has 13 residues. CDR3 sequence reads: CASTSGRAVEQYF. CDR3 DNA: TGTGCCAGCACGAGCGGGAGGGCCGTCGAGCAGTACTTC.

This CDR3 is CASNFRGLRNTIYF. CDR3 coding DNA: TGTGCCAGCAACTTCCGGGGTTTGAGAAACACCATATATTTT. The chain links TRBV21-1 to TRBJ1-3. TRBV21-1 is termed a pseudogene. This CDR3 comprises 14 residues.

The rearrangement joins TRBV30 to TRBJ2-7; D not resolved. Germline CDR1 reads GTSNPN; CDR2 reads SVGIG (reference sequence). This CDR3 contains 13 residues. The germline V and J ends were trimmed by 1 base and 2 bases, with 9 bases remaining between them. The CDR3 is CAWSAGDTYEQYF. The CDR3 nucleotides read TGTGCCTGGAGTGCTGGAGATACCTACGAGCAGTACTTC.

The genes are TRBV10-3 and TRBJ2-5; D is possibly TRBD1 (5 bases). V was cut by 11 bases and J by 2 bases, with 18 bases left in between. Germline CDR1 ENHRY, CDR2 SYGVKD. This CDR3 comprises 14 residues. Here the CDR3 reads CASRGDSGQETQYF. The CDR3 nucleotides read TGTGCCTCCAGAGGAGACAGTGGGCAAGAGACCCAGTACTTC.

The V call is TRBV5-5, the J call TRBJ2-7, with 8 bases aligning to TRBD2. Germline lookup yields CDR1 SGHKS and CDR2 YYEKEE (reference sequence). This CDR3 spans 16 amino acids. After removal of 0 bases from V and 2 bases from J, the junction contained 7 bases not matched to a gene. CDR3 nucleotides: TGTGCCAGCAGCTTGGGGCTAGCGGGTAGTACCTACGAGCAGTACTTC. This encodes CASSLGLAGSTYEQYF.

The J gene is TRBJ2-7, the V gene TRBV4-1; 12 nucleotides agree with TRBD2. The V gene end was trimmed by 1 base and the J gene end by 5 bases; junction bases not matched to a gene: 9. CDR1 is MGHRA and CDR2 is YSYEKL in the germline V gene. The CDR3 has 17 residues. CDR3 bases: TGCGCCAGCAGCCAAGGCCCCCTACTAGCGGGAGGCGACGAGCAGTACTTC. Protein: CASSQGPLLAGGDEQYF.

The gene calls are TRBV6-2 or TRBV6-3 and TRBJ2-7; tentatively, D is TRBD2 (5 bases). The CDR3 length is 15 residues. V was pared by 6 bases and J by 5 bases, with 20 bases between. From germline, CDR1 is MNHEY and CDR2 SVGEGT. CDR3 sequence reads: CASSLYIGSGDEQYF. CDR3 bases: TGTGCCAGCAGCCTCTACATAGGGAGTGGTGACGAGCAGTACTTC.

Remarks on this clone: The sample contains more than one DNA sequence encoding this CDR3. The CDR3 sequence: CASSLAGGNTEAFF. The CDR3 DNA is TGCGCCAGCAGCTTGGCCGGGGGTAACACTGAAGCTTTCTTT. The chain has TRBV5-1 and TRBJ1-1, with D possibly being TRBD1 (5 bases). CDR3 size: 14 residues. Germline V gene data show CDR1 as SGHRS and CDR2 as YFSETQ. The V end was cut by 0 bases, the J end by 2 bases, with 8 bases between.

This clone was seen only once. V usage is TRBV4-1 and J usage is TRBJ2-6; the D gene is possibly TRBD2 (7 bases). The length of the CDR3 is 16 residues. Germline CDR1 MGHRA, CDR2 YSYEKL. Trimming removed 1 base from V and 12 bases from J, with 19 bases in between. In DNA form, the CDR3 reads TGCGCCAGCAGCCAAGGTTTAAGCAGGGGAGGGGCCGTCCTGACTTTC. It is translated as CASSQGLSRGGAVLTF.

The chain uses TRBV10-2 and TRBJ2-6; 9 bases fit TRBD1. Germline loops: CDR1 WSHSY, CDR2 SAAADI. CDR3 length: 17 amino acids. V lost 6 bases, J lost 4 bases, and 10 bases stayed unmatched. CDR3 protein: CASRQWDRASGANVLTF. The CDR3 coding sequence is TGCGCCAGCAGGCAATGGGACAGGGCAAGCGGGGCCAACGTCCTGACTTTC.

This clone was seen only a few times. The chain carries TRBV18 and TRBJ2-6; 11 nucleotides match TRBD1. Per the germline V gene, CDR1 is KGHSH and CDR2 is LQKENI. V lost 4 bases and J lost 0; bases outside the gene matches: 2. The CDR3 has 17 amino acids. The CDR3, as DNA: TGTGCCAGCTCACTCGGGACAGGGGGCTCTGGGGCCAACGTCCTGACTTTC. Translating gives CASSLGTGGSGANVLTF.

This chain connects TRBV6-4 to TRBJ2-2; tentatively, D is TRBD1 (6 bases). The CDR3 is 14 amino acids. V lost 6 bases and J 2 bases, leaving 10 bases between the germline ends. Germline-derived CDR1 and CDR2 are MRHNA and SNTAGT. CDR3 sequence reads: CASSTGSNTGELFF. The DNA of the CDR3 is TGTGCCAGCAGCACAGGGTCCAACACCGGGGAGCTGTTTTTT.

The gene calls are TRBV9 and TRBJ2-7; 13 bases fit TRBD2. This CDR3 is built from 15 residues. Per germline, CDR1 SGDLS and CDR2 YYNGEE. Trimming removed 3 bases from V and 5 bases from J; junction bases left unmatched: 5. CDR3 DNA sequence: TGTGCCAGCAGCGAGGGCGGACTAGCGGGAGACGAGCAGTACTTC. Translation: CASSEGGLAGDEQYF.

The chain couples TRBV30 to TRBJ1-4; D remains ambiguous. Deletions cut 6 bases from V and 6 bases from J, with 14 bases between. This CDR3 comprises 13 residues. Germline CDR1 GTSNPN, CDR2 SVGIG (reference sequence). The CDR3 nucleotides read TGTGCCTGCCCCCACCCCGGGGATGAAAAACTGTTTTTT. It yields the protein CACPHPGDEKLFF.

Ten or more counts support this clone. This CDR3 is CASSTGTGTSGNTIYF. In nucleotides, the CDR3 is TGTGCCAGTAGTACAGGGACAGGAACCTCTGGAAACACCATATATTTT. The chain joins TRBV19 to TRBJ1-3, with 8 bases that match TRBD1. This CDR3 region has 16 residues. V shed 4 bases and J 0 bases; nucleotides not matched to a gene: 5. CDR1 is LNHDA and CDR2 is SQIVND in the germline V gene (reference sequence).

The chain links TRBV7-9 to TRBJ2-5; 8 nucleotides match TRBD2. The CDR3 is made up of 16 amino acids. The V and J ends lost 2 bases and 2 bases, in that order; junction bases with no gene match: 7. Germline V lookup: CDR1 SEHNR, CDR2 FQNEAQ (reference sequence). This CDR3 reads CASSLSASGLQETQYF. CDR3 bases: TGTGCCAGCAGCTTATCGGCTAGCGGGCTACAAGAGACCCAGTACTTC. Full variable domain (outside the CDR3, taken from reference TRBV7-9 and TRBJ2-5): DTGVSQNPRHKITKRGQNVTFRCDPISEHNRLYWYRQTLGQGPEFLTYFQNEAQLEKSRLLSDRFSAERPKGSFSTLEIQRTEQGDSAMYLCASSLSASGLQETQYFGPGTRLLVL.

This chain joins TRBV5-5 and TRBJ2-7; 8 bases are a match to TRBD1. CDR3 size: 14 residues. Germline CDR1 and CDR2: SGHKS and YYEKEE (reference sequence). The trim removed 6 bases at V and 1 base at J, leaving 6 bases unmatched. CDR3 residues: CASTQGAGSYEQYF. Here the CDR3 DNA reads TGTGCCAGCACCCAGGGGGCAGGATCCTACGAGCAGTACTTC.

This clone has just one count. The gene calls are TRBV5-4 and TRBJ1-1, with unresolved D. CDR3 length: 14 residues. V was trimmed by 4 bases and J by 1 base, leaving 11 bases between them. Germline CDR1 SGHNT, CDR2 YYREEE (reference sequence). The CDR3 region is CASSPTGGNTEAFF. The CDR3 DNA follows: TGTGCCAGCAGCCCCACGGGTGGGAACACTGAAGCTTTCTTT.

The CDR3 region is CASSPLEFGSYEQYF. The DNA of the CDR3 is TGTGCCAGCAGCCCGCTTGAGTTTGGCTCCTACGAGCAGTACTTC. The chain couples TRBV7-8 to TRBJ2-7; D unclear. Germline CDR1 and CDR2: SGHVS and FQNEAQ. Trimming pared 5 bases from V and 0 bases from J, leaving 14 bases between. The length of the CDR3 is 15 residues.

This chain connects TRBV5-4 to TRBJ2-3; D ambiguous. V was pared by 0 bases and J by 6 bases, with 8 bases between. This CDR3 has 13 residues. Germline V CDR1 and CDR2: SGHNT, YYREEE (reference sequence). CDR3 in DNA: TGTGCCAGCAGCTTGGTTTTACGGGATACGCAGTATTTT. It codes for CASSLVLRDTQYF. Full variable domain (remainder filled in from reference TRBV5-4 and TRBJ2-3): ETGVTQSPTHLIKTRGQQVTLRCSSQSGHNTVSWYQQALGQGPQFIFQYYREEENGRGNFPPRFSGLQFPNYSSELNVNALELDDSALYLCASSLVLRDTQYFGPGTRLTVL.

CDR3 region: CATSDPGPGHRDNNEQFF. The CDR3 DNA reads as TGTGCCACCAGTGATCCGGGACCGGGACACCGAGATAACAATGAGCAGTTCTTC. The chain is built from TRBV24-1 and TRBJ2-1; TRBD1 might be the D (6 bases). V gave up 3 bases and J gave up 5 bases, with 22 bases separating them. Germline V gene lookup returns CDR1 KGHDR and CDR2 SFDVKD. The CDR3 has 18 residues.

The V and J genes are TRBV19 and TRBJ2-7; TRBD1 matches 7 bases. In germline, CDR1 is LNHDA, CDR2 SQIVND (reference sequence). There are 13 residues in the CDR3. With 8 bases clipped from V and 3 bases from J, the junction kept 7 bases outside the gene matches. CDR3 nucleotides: TGTGCCAGTCGACAGGGCCAATTCTACGAGCAGTACTTC. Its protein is CASRQGQFYEQYF.

The DNA of the CDR3 is TGTGCCAGCAAACAGACAGGGCTTTTGTACGAGCAGTACTTC. Translation gives CASKQTGLLYEQYF. V usage is TRBV27 and J usage is TRBJ2-7; 7 bases agree with TRBD1. V shed 7 bases and J 4 bases; nucleotides not matched to a gene: 10. The CDR3 spans 14 residues. Germline V gene lookup returns CDR1 MNHEY and CDR2 SMNVEV (reference sequence).

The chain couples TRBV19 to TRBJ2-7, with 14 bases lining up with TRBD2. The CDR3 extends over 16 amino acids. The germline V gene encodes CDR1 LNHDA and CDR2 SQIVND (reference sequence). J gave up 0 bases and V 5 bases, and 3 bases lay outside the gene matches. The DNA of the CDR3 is TGTGCCAGTAGTGAAGGGACTAGCGGGAGCTCCTACGAGCAGTACTTC. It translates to CASSEGTSGSSYEQYF.

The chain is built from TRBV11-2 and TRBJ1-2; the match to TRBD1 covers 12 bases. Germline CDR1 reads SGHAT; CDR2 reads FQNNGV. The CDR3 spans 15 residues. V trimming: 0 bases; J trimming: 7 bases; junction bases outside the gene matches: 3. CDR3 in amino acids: CASSLDGTGGFGYTF. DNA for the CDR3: TGTGCCAGCAGCTTAGATGGGACAGGGGGCTTTGGCTACACCTTC. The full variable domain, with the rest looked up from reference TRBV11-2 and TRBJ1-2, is EAGVAQSPRYKIIEKRQSVAFWCNPISGHATLYWYQQILGQGPKLLIQFQNNGVVDDSQLPKDRFSAERLKGVDSTLKIQPAKLEDSAVYLCASSLDGTGGFGYTFGSGTRLTVV.